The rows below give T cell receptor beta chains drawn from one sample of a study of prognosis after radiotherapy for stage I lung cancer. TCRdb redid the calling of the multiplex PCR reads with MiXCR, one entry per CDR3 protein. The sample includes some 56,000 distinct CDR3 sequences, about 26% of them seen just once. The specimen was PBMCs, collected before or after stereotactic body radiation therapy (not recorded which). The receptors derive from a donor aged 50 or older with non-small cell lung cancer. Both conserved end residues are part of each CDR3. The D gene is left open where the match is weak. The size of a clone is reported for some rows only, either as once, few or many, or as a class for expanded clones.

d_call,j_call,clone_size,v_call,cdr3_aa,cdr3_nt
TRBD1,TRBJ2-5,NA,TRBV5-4,CASSPGGLGETQYF,TGTGCCAGCAGCCCAGGGGGTTTAGGGGAGACCCAGTACTTC
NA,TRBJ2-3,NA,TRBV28,CASSFGQGRMASGTDTQYF,TGTGCCAGCAGTTTCGGGCAGGGAAGGATGGCGTCAGGCACAGATACGCAGTATTTT
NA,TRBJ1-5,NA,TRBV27,CTSSFHPTAGGNQPQHF,TGTACCAGCAGTTTCCACCCCACCGCCGGGGGCAATCAGCCCCAGCATTTT
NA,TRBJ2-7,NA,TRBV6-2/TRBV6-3,CASSYGGQWVLSYEQYF,TGTGCCAGCAGTTACGGAGGACAGTGGGTTCTCTCCTACGAGCAGTACTTC
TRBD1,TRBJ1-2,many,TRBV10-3,CAITQDRESGYTF,TGTGCCATCACCCAAGACAGGGAAAGTGGCTACACCTTC
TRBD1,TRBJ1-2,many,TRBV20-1,CSADRGRGYGYTF,TGCAGTGCGGACAGGGGGCGCGGCTATGGCTACACCTTC
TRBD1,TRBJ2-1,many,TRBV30,CAWSAQVGQGTYNEQFF,TGTGCCTGGAGTGCCCAGGTAGGACAGGGGACCTACAATGAGCAGTTCTTC
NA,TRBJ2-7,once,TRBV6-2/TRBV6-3,CASSLEREYEQYF,TGTGCCAGCTCCCTTGAGCGAGAATACGAGCAGTACTTC
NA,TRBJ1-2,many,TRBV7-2,CASSLDYGYTF,TGTGCCAGCAGCTTAGACTATGGCTACACCTTC
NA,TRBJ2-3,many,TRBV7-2,CASSLAPSTDTQYF,TGTGCCAGCAGCTTAGCACCTAGCACAGATACGCAGTATTTT
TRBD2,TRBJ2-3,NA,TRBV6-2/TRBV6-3,CASIPGGPGDTHYF,TGTGCCAGCATCCCGGGGGGGCCCGGGGATACGCACTATTTT
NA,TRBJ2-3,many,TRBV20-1,CSARTLLSTDTQYF,TGCAGTGCTAGGACCTTGCTTAGCACAGATACGCAGTATTTT
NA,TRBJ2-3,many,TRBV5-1,CASSFGQSTDTQYF,TGCGCCAGCAGCTTTGGACAGTCCACAGATACGCAGTATTTT
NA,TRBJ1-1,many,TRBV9,CASSVEGGHTEAFF,TGTGCCAGCAGCGTGGAGGGAGGTCACACTGAAGCTTTCTTT
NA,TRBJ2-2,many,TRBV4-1,CASSQGGLGRTGELFF,TGCGCCAGCAGCCAGGGGGGACTGGGGCGGACCGGGGAGCTGTTTTTT
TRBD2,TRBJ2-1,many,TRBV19,CASSMSGGPNNEQFF,TGTGCCAGTAGTATGTCGGGGGGTCCGAACAATGAGCAGTTCTTC
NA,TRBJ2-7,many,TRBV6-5,CASSSTYEQYF,TGTGCCAGCAGTTCGACCTACGAGCAGTACTTC
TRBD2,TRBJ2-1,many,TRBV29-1,CSVASGGPYNEQFF,TGCAGCGTTGCTAGCGGGGGACCATACAATGAGCAGTTCTTC
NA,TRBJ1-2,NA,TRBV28,CASRSVSGLRYGYTF,TGTGCCAGCAGATCAGTTTCAGGGCTTAGGTATGGCTACACCTTC
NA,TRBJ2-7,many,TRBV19,CASSMVSNYGQYF,TGTGCCAGTAGTATGGTCTCGAACTACGGGCAGTACTTC
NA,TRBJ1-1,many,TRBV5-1,CASSSTAAGTVNTEAFF,TGCGCCAGCAGCTCCACGGCGGCTGGGACGGTGAACACTGAAGCTTTCTTT
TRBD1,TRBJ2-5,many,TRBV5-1,CASSSDRGQETQYF,TGCGCCAGCAGCTCTGACAGGGGGCAAGAGACCCAGTACTTC
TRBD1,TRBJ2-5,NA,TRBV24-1,CPTSDLSPGTGKETQYF,TGTCCCACCAGTGATTTGTCCCCAGGGACAGGGAAAGAGACCCAGTACTTC
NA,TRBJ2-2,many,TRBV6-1,CASSEVPGELFF,TGTGCCAGCAGTGAAGTACCCGGGGAGCTGTTTTTT
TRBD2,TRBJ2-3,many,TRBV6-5,CASSYGGTISNTQYF,TGTGCCAGCAGTTACGGTGGGACTATCTCAAATACGCAGTATTTT
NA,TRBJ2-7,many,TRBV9,CASSGPGDEQYF,TGTGCCAGCAGCGGGCCTGGGGACGAGCAGTACTTC
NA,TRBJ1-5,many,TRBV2,CASSPQVFQPQHF,TGTGCCAGCAGTCCCCAGGTTTTCCAGCCCCAGCATTTT
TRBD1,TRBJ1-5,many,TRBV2,CASKTGTGGPNQPQHF,TGTGCCAGCAAAACGGGGACAGGGGGCCCAAATCAGCCCCAGCATTTT
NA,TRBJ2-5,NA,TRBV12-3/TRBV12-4,CSSRATLDPTRGTQYF,TGTTCCAGCCGCGCTACTCTAGATCCGACACGAGGGACCCAGTACTTC
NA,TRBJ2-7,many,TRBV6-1,CASSDAEAIFYEQYF,TGTGCCAGCAGTGATGCGGAGGCAATATTCTACGAGCAGTACTTC
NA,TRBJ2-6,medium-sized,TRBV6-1,CASTWGGANVLTF,TGTGCCAGCACCTGGGGTGGGGCCAACGTCCTGACTTTC
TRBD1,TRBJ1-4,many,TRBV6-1,CASSRTDRRDEKLFF,TGTGCCAGCAGCCGAACGGACAGGAGGGACGAAAAACTGTTTTTT
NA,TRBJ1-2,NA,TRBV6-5,CASSYVFRTNYRYTF,TGTGCCAGCAGTTACGTTTTCCGGACTAACTATCGCTACACCTTC
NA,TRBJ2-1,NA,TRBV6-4,CASSGGSGLGNEQFF,TGTGCCAGCAGCGGAGGATCCGGGTTGGGGAATGAGCAGTTCTTC
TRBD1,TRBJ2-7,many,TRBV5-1,CASSFSGTGYPYEQYF,TGCGCCAGCAGCTTTTCCGGGACAGGTTACCCCTACGAGCAGTACTTC
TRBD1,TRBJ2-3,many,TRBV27,CASNVGTGRTDTQYF,TGTGCCAGCAATGTCGGGACAGGTCGAACAGATACGCAGTATTTT
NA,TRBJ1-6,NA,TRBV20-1,CSARDGRGCLPLHF,TGCAGTGCTAGAGATGGCAGGGGTTGTTTACCCCTCCACTTT
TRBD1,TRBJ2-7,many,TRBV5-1,CASSLATGGPYEQYF,TGCGCCAGCAGCTTGGCCACAGGGGGGCCCTACGAGCAGTACTTC
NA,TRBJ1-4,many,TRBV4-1,CASSPNPTGRREKLFF,TGCGCCAGCAGCCCCAACCCGACAGGCCGAAGGGAAAAACTGTTTTTT
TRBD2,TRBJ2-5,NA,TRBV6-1,CASRPGGGRETKYF,TGTGCCAGCAGACCAGGTGGGGGGAGGGAGACCAAGTACTTC